The subject of this entry is one T cell receptor (beta chain). What this receptor recognizes is not known. No much larger clonotype is one base removed from it; base qualities were not supplied. The immunoSEQ Assay, a bias-controlled multiplex PCR, was used to amplify TCRbeta CDR3 regions from genomic DNA. Turning to the authors' computational methods: The number of nucleated cells in each sample was estimated from the amplification of reference gene primers within the assay. Sequence reads were collapsed and filtered to measure the absolute abundance of every unique TCRbeta CDR3 rearrangement. For each sample, productive Simpson clonality was calculated as the square root of Simpson's diversity index across productive rearrangements. The table was pulled from immuneACCESS by TCRdb, which kept in-frame rearrangements only. Such tables lose some clones; where checked, under half of the loss comes from unresolved V genes, and the rest has no known cause. V and J calls and clone size are copied from that table; D and trimming were computed from the DNA. The sample contains approximately 50,000 clones, over 80% of them found a single time. Of the sample, roughly 3.5% is held by the ten largest clones.

This specimen belongs to a study of blood T cell repertoires in COVID-19 (dated by TCRdb to about 2020). About the full investigation: Samples covering the acute and convalescent phases of COVID-19 were provided by collaborators in the United States, Italy and Spain. Where available, HLA class I and class II types were taken from metadata supplied by the sample provider and were not determined by assay-based typing. Samples came from the ongoing ImmuneRACE study (first 160 participants) plus 1,254 subjects from 6 global collaborators. Subjects who had been exposed to COVID-19, were actively infected with it, or had recovered from it provided the deeply sampled blood TCRbeta repertoires that made up the dataset. The sample metadata nearly always contained a de-identified subject ID, COVID-19 status, age in years and sex. The repertoires were released in a freely available public database meant as a resource for research on the immune response to SARS-CoV-2. The prospective study material was composed of cDNA or gDNA derived from T cells, B-cell-depleted T cells, or PBMCs. General findings and caveats noted by the study authors: Clinical and demographic metadata were provided uncurated, with the amount varying by source and participant.

According to the germline V gene, CDR1 reads SGHRS and CDR2 reads YFSETQ. Including the terminal cysteine and phenylalanine, the CDR3 comprises 15 residues. The only DNA kept is the CDR3, 45 bases in frame from the first base. Ends trimmed: V by 4 bases, J by 7 bases; bases unmatched to a gene: 9. The collaborating institutions used their own protocols to collect whole blood in K2EDTA tubes. For TCRbeta analysis, collaborators shipped samples as frozen whole blood, isolated PBMCs, or DNA extracted from either of those sample types. The clonotype comes from a human donor in a cohort sampled during active COVID-19. What was sequenced was peripheral blood. The chain joins TRBV5-1 to TRBJ1-2, with 11 middle bases fitting TRBD1. The CDR3 is CASSNLGQGAAGYTF. The bases are TGCGCCAGCAGCAACCTAGGACAGGGGGCAGCTGGCTACACCTTC.